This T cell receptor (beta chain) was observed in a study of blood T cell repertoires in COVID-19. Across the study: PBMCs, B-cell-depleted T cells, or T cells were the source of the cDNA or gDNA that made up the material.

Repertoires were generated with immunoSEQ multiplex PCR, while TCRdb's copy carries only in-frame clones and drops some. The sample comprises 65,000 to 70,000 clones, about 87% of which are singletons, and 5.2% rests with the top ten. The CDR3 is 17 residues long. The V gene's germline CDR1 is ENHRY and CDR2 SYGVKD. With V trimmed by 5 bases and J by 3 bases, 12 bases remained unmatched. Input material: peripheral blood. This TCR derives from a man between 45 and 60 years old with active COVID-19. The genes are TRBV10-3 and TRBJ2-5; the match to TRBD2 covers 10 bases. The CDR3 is CAISQPIGLAVKETQYF. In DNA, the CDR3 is TGTGCCATCAGTCAACCCATAGGACTAGCGGTAAAAGAGACCCAGTACTTC.